The source of this T cell receptor (beta chain) is a study of T cells after yellow fever vaccination (dated by TCRdb to about 2019). Background on the whole study: Libraries from fractions with low cell numbers were prepared with the SMART-Seq v4 Ultra Low Input RNA kit. To follow T-cell clones before and after primary and booster YFV17D yellow fever vaccination, bulk TCR alpha and beta repertoires were sequenced over time. The cohort comprised two healthy male donors, one aged 18 to 29 and one aged 30 to 39 years. Blood was collected at multiple timepoints before and after primary and secondary immunization, and bulk PBMC replicates and cell subsets were isolated. Study-wide conclusions, independent of this receptor: A small share of clonotypes occurred in both CD4 and CD8 compartments, likely arising from convergent recombination. Computational filtering was required because FACS-sorted repertoires could contain abundant contaminating clonotypes from the bulk population. Most clones expanded after primary vaccination were re-detected after the booster (around 96% of CD4 and around 88% of CD8), suggesting broad memory maintenance. Only a couple of donors were included in the study, so the extent to which the findings can be generalized is limited. The secondary T-cell response was found to be weaker but faster than the primary response, with a peak reached on day 5 rather than on day 15.

Sequences MGHDK (CDR1) and SYGVNS (CDR2) are obtained from the germline V gene. The CDR3 has 13 amino acids, counting the end cysteine and phenylalanine. Of the read, only the CDR3 DNA is kept; its 39 bases are in frame from base 1. V is pared back by 1 base and J by 3 bases, with 6 bases lying between the germline termini. There are a few counts of this clonotype. Its antigen specificity is not known. Base qualities are not recorded, but no much larger clone differs from it by a single base. The treatment or condition label for this specimen denotes: live attenuated yellow fever vaccine strain. At each blood-draw timepoint, two biological replicates of bulk PBMCs were collected. PBMCs were isolated from peripheral blood using a standard Ficoll-Paque protocol. TriZol was used to extract RNA from bulk PBMCs, CD4 and CD8 fractions, and dextramer-positive and dextramer-negative fractions. TCR cDNA was synthesized by 5'RACE template switching, which introduced a universal primer site and unique molecular identifiers. Priming for cDNA synthesis came from both the TCR alpha and TCR beta constant segments. Library amplification involved two PCR steps, and the second step added sample barcodes and sequencing adapters. Sequencing of the libraries was done on either Illumina HiSeq 2500 (2x100 bp) or NovaSeq (2x150 bp). The source study handled its data this way. Demultiplexing of reads and collapsing into UMI consensus sequences were performed with MIGEC, and V(D)J alignment was carried out with MiXCR. Vaccine-responding clonotypes were defined with edgeR using replicate PBMC samples, requiring FDR below 0.01 and a log2 fold change above 5 up to day 15. CD4 or CD8 identity was assigned to each bulk clonotype according to whether the clonotype was present at higher abundance in the sequenced CD4 repertoire or the sequenced CD8 repertoire. TCRdb ran its own pipeline on the public reads, namely fastp trimming at Q25 and MiXCR clone calling, and kept in-frame beta chains. Records with the same CDR3 protein are collapsed into one entry carrying the most frequent genes and DNA. The V and J calls and clone size come from TCRdb's table, not from the authors' own analysis. The sample table contains around 600,000 distinct CDR3 sequences; only one count was recorded for 9% to 15% of them. The ten largest clones represent about 15% of the sample.

The source material was PBMCs, sampled on the day of the yellow fever booster vaccination. The receptor comes from a man younger than 45 who received the YFV17D yellow fever vaccine. The sequence joins TRBV25-1 to TRBJ1-1, with the D gene uncertain. The CDR3 sequence is CASSELADTEAFF. The base sequence is TGTGCCAGCAGTGAATTGGCAGACACTGAAGCTTTCTTT.